The 30 T cell receptor beta chains below all came from one sample that was sequenced in a study of T cell repertoires in cytomegalovirus infection. Via MiXCR, TCRdb re-called the reads, giving one row per CDR3 protein. The repertoire holds a few hundred thousand distinct CDR3 sequences, with roughly an eighth as singletons. The source material was PBMCs. Every receptor here comes from a human donor in good health (CMV status not recorded). Some clones in this sample may be carry-over from other donors' samples.

As concerns this clonotype: This could be a read error, since a much larger clone is one nucleotide away. The CDR3 reads CASVTSAPYEQYF. The CDR3 region has the DNA TGTGCCAGTGTTACTAGCGCTCCCTACGAGCAGTACTTC. The chain employs TRBV2 and TRBJ2-7, with TRBD2 matching over 7 bases. Germline V gives CDR1 SNHLY, CDR2 FYNNEI. J was trimmed by 2 bases and V by 9 bases; bases with no gene match: 7. The CDR3 extends over 13 amino acids.

This clonotype came up many times. V is TRBV7-2 and J is TRBJ2-7, with D hard to call. Germline V lookup: CDR1 SGHTA, CDR2 FQGNSA. This CDR3 region has 15 residues. The V end lost 1 base, the J end lost 2 bases, and 12 bases lay between the germline ends. The CDR3 protein is CASSLGVTAPYEQYF. In DNA form, the CDR3 reads TGTGCCAGCAGCTTAGGCGTTACAGCCCCCTACGAGCAGTACTTC.

This chain uses TRBV12-3 or TRBV12-4 with TRBJ2-6; D is unresolved. The CDR3 has 17 amino acids. Trimming left V 0 bases short and J 2 bases short, with 11 bases between. The CDR3 coding sequence is TGTGCCAGCAGTTTAGCTCTCAGCTCTACTGGGGCCAACGTCCTGACTTTC. It codes for CASSLALSSTGANVLTF.

At least ten counts were recorded for this clonotype. The chain couples TRBV20-1 to TRBJ1-1; D not resolved. Germline V CDR1 and CDR2: DFQATT, SNEGSKA (reference sequence). CDR3 size: 13 residues. Trimming left V 4 bases short and J 8 bases short, with 17 bases between. The CDR3 reads CSAITRLIGEAFF. The DNA of the CDR3 is TGCAGTGCTATTACCCGACTAATAGGGGAAGCTTTCTTT.

V usage is TRBV29-1 and J usage is TRBJ2-1, with unresolved D. Trimming cost V 7 bases and J 2 bases, with 15 bases left between them. Germline-derived CDR1 and CDR2 are SQVTM and ANQGSEA. This CDR3 contains 14 residues. Here the CDR3 reads CSGTPKFPYNEQFF. CDR3 sequence (DNA): TGCAGCGGGACCCCAAAGTTCCCCTACAATGAGCAGTTCTTC.

The sample holds many counts of this clonotype. The chain carries TRBV7-2 and TRBJ2-1; the match to TRBD2 covers 7 bases. Germline lookup yields CDR1 SGHTA and CDR2 FQGNSA. The CDR3 consists of 16 residues. V was pared by 2 bases and J by 10 bases, with 14 bases of the junction left unmatched. CDR3 bases: TGTGCCAGCAGCTTAAGTTGGGACTCCATCGGGAGGGAGCAGTTCTTC. Amino acid sequence: CASSLSWDSIGREQFF.

This clonotype turned up a few times. The chain is built from TRBV5-5 and TRBJ1-5; D call uncertain. The CDR3 covers 14 residues. V was clipped by 4 bases and J by 5 bases, with 13 bases between them. Germline values: CDR1 SGHKS, CDR2 YYEKEE (reference sequence). The CDR3: CASSPGPLDQPQHF. The CDR3, as DNA: TGTGCCAGCAGCCCCGGCCCCCTGGATCAGCCCCAGCATTTT.

This clonotype appeared many times. The gene calls are TRBV7-6 and TRBJ2-2; 10 nucleotides match TRBD2. With V trimmed by 4 bases and J by 1 base, 9 bases remained unmatched. Germline-derived CDR1 and CDR2 are SGHVS and FNYEAQ. The CDR3 is 18 residues long. Here the CDR3 DNA reads TGTGCCAGCAGCTACACAAGTCCTAGCGGGGGGAACACCGGGGAGCTGTTTTTT. Protein: CASSYTSPSGGNTGELFF.

The V call is TRBV11-2, the J call TRBJ1-1; no reliable D call. This CDR3 contains 14 residues. Germline CDR1 is SGHAT and CDR2 is FQNNGV. The germline V and J ends were trimmed by 2 bases and 0 bases, with 7 bases remaining between them. The CDR3 protein is CASSLNFMNTEAFF. The DNA of the CDR3 is TGTGCCAGCAGCTTAAATTTTATGAACACTGAAGCTTTCTTT.

The V and J genes are TRBV28 and TRBJ1-4, with 8 bases matching TRBD1. Germline V gives CDR1 MDHEN, CDR2 SYDVKM. CDR3 length: 14 amino acids. V gave up 4 bases and J gave up 5 bases; unmatched junction bases: 3. CDR3 sequence: CASSSRTGNEKLFF. The CDR3 nucleotides read TGTGCCAGCAGTTCCCGGACAGGGAATGAAAAACTGTTTTTT.

This clonotype was seen ten or more times. The chain employs TRBV6-2 or TRBV6-3 and TRBJ2-1; 7 bases are shared with TRBD2. Looked up from germline, CDR1 is MNHEY and CDR2 is SVGEGT. This CDR3 contains 14 residues. Unmatched junction bases numbered 5, after V lost 8 bases and J lost 1 base. The CDR3 DNA sequence: TGTGCCAGCCGTACTAGCGCTTCCTACAATGAGCAGTTCTTC. Protein sequence: CASRTSASYNEQFF.

This clonotype was counted at least ten times. This chain joins TRBV12-3 or TRBV12-4 and TRBJ1-6; 7 bases match TRBD1. J was trimmed by 10 bases and V by 7 bases; bases with no gene match: 10. The CDR3 is 14 amino acids. For the CDR3, the DNA is TGTGCCAGCACGTACTCGACAGGGAACTCACCCCTCCACTTT. As protein: CASTYSTGNSPLHF.

This clonotype was seen many times. The chain uses TRBV7-6 and TRBJ2-6, with TRBD2 as a possible D gene (5 bases). V was pared by 8 bases and J by 0 bases, with 11 bases between. This CDR3 spans 15 amino acids. Germline V gene sequence: CDR1 SGHVS, CDR2 FNYEAQ. CDR3 in DNA: TGTGCCAGCCGTCGGGCGGGCTCTGGGGCCAACGTCCTGACTTTC. Translation gives CASRRAGSGANVLTF.

The chain couples TRBV19 to TRBJ1-1, with unresolved D. V lost 4 bases, J lost 5 bases, and 11 bases lay in between. The CDR3 sequence is 13 residues long. The germline V gene has CDR1 LNHDA and CDR2 SQIVND (reference sequence). The CDR3 loop is CASSTWGFTEAFF. DNA of the CDR3: TGTGCCAGTAGTACCTGGGGATTTACTGAAGCTTTCTTT.

The chain couples TRBV20-1 to TRBJ1-6, with TRBD1 identical over 7 bases. The junction had 0 bases not matched to a gene; V was cut back by 6 bases and J by 4 bases. CDR1 is DFQATT and CDR2 is SNEGSKA in the germline V gene (reference sequence). There are 12 residues in the CDR3. CDR3 amino acids: CSARGYNSPLHF. DNA for the CDR3: TGCAGTGCCAGGGGGTATAATTCACCCCTCCACTTT.

This clonotype was picked up many times. This rearrangement joins TRBV7-2 to TRBJ2-5; a weak D match, TRBD2 (6 bases). CDR3 length: 14 residues. The V end lost 5 bases, the J end lost 5 bases, and 15 bases lay between the germline ends. Germline V gene data show CDR1 as SGHTA and CDR2 as FQGNSA. CDR3 coding DNA: TGTGCCAGCAGCCCCGGAGGGACCACCGAGACCCAGTACTTC. As protein: CASSPGGTTETQYF.

The rearrangement uses TRBV4-1 and TRBJ2-1, with unresolved D. The CDR3 is made up of 15 amino acids. The V end lost 2 bases, the J end lost 4 bases, and 12 bases lay between the germline ends. Germline-derived CDR1 and CDR2 are MGHRA and YSYEKL. The CDR3 DNA follows: TGCGCCAGCAGCCAAAGGAAGGATTATTACAATGAGCAGTTCTTC. Amino acids: CASSQRKDYYNEQFF.

The chain is built from TRBV29-1 and TRBJ2-7; no clear D. Per germline, CDR1 SQVTM and CDR2 ANQGSEA. CDR3 length: 10 amino acids. V lost 5 bases to trimming and J lost 3 bases, with 5 bases between them. The CDR3 region is CSVFNYEQYF. The CDR3 bases are TGCAGCGTTTTCAACTACGAGCAGTACTTC.

Worth noting for this clonotype: A read error may be the cause here, since a much bigger clone is one base away. This chain links TRBV6-2 or TRBV6-3 with TRBJ2-2; 10 bases are shared with TRBD2. Germline loops: CDR1 MNHEY, CDR2 SVGEGT. The CDR3 length is 17 residues. V was pared by 6 bases and J by 7 bases, with 14 bases of the junction left unmatched. Here the CDR3 reads CASRFRGLASPLGELFF. The CDR3 bases are TGTGCCAGCAGGTTCAGGGGACTAGCGTCCCCCCTCGGGGAGCTGTTTTTT.

This chain connects TRBV7-2 to TRBJ2-7, with 9 nucleotides matching TRBD2. The J segment lost 5 bases and the V segment lost 6 bases, leaving 8 bases of the junction unmatched. Germline V CDR1 and CDR2: SGHTA, FQGNSA. The CDR3 is made up of 14 amino acids. CDR3 amino acids: CASRRAGGSHEQYF. In DNA, the CDR3 is TGTGCCAGCAGACGAGCGGGAGGCAGTCACGAGCAGTACTTC.

The sample holds a few counts of this clonotype. This chain uses TRBV11-2 with TRBJ2-2, with D possibly matching TRBD2 (6 bases). The CDR3 extends over 16 amino acids. Trimming shortened V by 1 base and J by 5 bases, and 14 bases separated the two germline ends. The germline gives CDR1 SGHAT, CDR2 FQNNGV. Written as DNA, the CDR3 is TGTGCCAGCAGCTTAGTAGCGGCAGGCGTTACCGGGGAGCTGTTTTTT. Translation gives CASSLVAAGVTGELFF.

The rearrangement joins TRBV20-1 to TRBJ2-5, with D possibly matching TRBD2 (5 bases). The V gene's germline CDR1 is DFQATT and CDR2 SNEGSKA (reference sequence). CDR3 length: 12 amino acids. V lost 4 bases, J lost 2 bases, and 8 bases lay in between. This CDR3 reads CSATRTQETQYF. The CDR3 DNA reads as TGCAGTGCTACCAGGACTCAAGAGACCCAGTACTTC.

The gene calls are TRBV6-2 or TRBV6-3 and TRBJ2-7; 7 bases agree with TRBD1. CDR3 length: 12 residues. The germline V gene encodes CDR1 MNHEY and CDR2 SVGEGT. V gave up 6 bases and J gave up 5 bases; unmatched junction bases: 4. CDR3 nucleotide sequence: TGTGCCAGCAGAACGGGACAGCACGAGCAGTACTTC. Translated: CASRTGQHEQYF.

The sample holds a few counts of this clonotype. The rearrangement links TRBV5-5 to TRBJ1-6, with no clear D. This CDR3 contains 12 residues. Looked up from germline, CDR1 is SGHKS and CDR2 is YYEKEE (reference sequence). Trimming cost V 4 bases and J 4 bases, with 3 bases left between them. CDR3 protein: CASSVYNSPLHF. In nucleotides, the CDR3 is TGTGCCAGCAGCGTTTATAATTCACCCCTCCACTTT.

The table lists this clonotype with a few counts. The chain couples TRBV29-1 to TRBJ2-5; 8 nucleotides line up with TRBD1. The CDR3 consists of 14 residues. Germline-derived CDR1 and CDR2 are SQVTM and ANQGSEA. Trimming removed 5 bases from V and 4 bases from J; junction bases left unmatched: 9. CDR3 sequence reads: CSVFGQGNRETQYF. The CDR3 region has the DNA TGCAGCGTTTTCGGACAGGGTAATCGAGAGACCCAGTACTTC.

In this sample, this clonotype turned up a few times. The V call is TRBV20-1, the J call TRBJ2-7; D gene uncertain. The CDR3 has 10 amino acids. Deletions cut 6 bases from V and 2 bases from J, with 5 bases between. The germline V gene has CDR1 DFQATT and CDR2 SNEGSKA (reference sequence). The chain's CDR3 is CSADAYEQYF. The DNA of the CDR3 is TGCAGTGCAGACGCCTACGAGCAGTACTTC.

This clonotype was seen ten or more times. The V call is TRBV6-2 or TRBV6-3, the J call TRBJ2-6; D remains ambiguous. The CDR3 loop spans 12 amino acids. V lost 5 bases to trimming and J lost 3 bases, with 2 bases between them. The V gene's germline CDR1 is MNHEY and CDR2 SVGEGT. The chain's CDR3 is CASSRGANVLTF. The CDR3 DNA reads as TGTGCCAGCAGTCGTGGGGCCAACGTCCTGACTTTC.

V gene TRBV7-9 combines with J gene TRBJ1-6; D gene unclear. In germline, CDR1 is SEHNR, CDR2 FQNEAQ (reference sequence). This CDR3 spans 18 amino acids. V was clipped by 6 bases and J by 0 bases, with 18 bases between them. The CDR3 loop is CASSSAGSGSSYNSPLHF. In DNA, the CDR3 is TGTGCCAGCAGTTCAGCGGGGTCTGGGAGCTCCTATAATTCACCCCTCCACTTT.

The J gene is TRBJ2-1, the V gene TRBV7-9; tentative D call: TRBD2 (5 bases). Trimming removed 5 bases from V and 7 bases from J, with 18 bases in between. This CDR3 contains 15 residues. Germline V CDR1 and CDR2: SEHNR, FQNEAQ (reference sequence). CDR3 bases: TGTGCCAGCAGCCTCCTGCGGGCTAGCAGGAATGAGCAGTTCTTC. It translates to CASSLLRASRNEQFF.

The gene calls are TRBV18 and TRBJ2-1, with D maybe TRBD1 (6 bases). The CDR3 has 14 amino acids. V was pared by 5 bases and J by 7 bases, with 15 bases between. Germline lookup yields CDR1 KGHSH and CDR2 LQKENI. The CDR3 nucleotides are TGTGCCAGCTCATTTTACAGGGCAATAAATGAGCAGTTCTTC. Protein product: CASSFYRAINEQFF.